These 28 T cell receptor beta chains were sequenced from one sample in a study of T cell clonality in common variable immunodeficiency. TCRdb's table, derived via immunoSEQ multiplex PCR, lists solely in-frame clones and lacks some. Captured here are over 35,000 clones, none seen once; the top ten comprise about 0.7%. The sequencing sample was made of peripheral blood mononuclear cells. The source of these receptors is a person between 18 and 75 years old in good health.

This clone showed up many times. The sequenced fragment ends 3 residues before the CDR3 boundary, so the rest is inferred from the germline J gene. The chain joins TRBV12-3 or TRBV12-4 to TRBJ2-1; 7 nucleotides agree with TRBD1. J lost 4 bases, V lost 4 bases, and 7 bases had no gene match. The CDR3 has 15 amino acids. The part of the CDR3 DNA that was read is TGTGCCAGCAGTTCGTCCGGGACAGCTTACAATGAG. It is translated as CASSSSGTAYNE. The entire CDR3 sequence reads CASSSSGTAYNEQFF.

Ten or more counts support this clone. Here the CDR3 reads CASSEFPDSDYEQYF. The CDR3 DNA, read in part, is TGCGCCAGCAGTGAGTTCCCGGACAGTGACTACGAG. The rearrangement links TRBV10-1 to TRBJ2-7; TRBD1 is a possible D gene (6 bases). Read coverage stops 3 residues before the CDR3 terminus; the germline J gene supplies the remainder. This CDR3 contains 15 residues. CDR1 and CDR2 (germline): WNHNN, SYGVQD (reference sequence). V was trimmed by 1 base and J by 3 bases, leaving 13 bases between them.

This clone has a count of ten or more. Coverage ceases 3 residues before the CDR3 finishes, and the germline J gene fills in the end. This rearrangement joins TRBV19 to TRBJ1-2; D possibly corresponds to TRBD1 (5 bases). Germline V gene lookup returns CDR1 LNHDA and CDR2 SQIVND (reference sequence). This CDR3 is 15 amino acids long. The CDR3 is CASSMVEKGLGGYTF. Incomplete CDR3 DNA: TGTGCCAGTAGTATGGTTGAGAAGGGACTTGGAGGC.

This clone appeared many times. Sequencing ends 3 residues short of the CDR3 end; the germline J gene provides the rest. V and J are TRBV4-2 and TRBJ2-5; 10 bases map to TRBD2. The ends lost 4 bases at V and 2 bases at J; junction bases unmatched: 4. The germline CDR1 and CDR2 sequences are LGHNA and YNFKEQ. This CDR3 region has 15 residues. The DNA read from the CDR3 is TGTGCCAGCAGCCCACAGCGGGGGGGTCAAGAGACC. Residues: CASSPQRGGQET. The entire CDR3 protein is CASSPQRGGQETQYF.

This clone was seen repeatedly, ten times or more. Read coverage stops 3 residues before the CDR3 terminus; the germline J gene supplies the remainder. The chain is built from TRBV7-8 and TRBJ1-1; a possible D gene is TRBD1 (6 bases). Between the trimmed V and J ends, which lost 4 bases and 0 bases, there was a span of 12 bases. Germline V gene lookup returns CDR1 SGHVS and CDR2 FQNEAQ. This CDR3 spans 15 amino acids. CDR3 DNA, as far as it was read: TGTGCCAGCAGCTCCAACAGGGCCATGAACACTGAA. Translating it yields CASSSNRAMNTE. The complete CDR3 reads CASSSNRAMNTEAFF.

With respect to this clone: The sequence runs out 3 residues before the end of the CDR3; the remainder is reconstructed from the germline J gene. The chain recombines TRBV7-9 with TRBJ1-6; D ambiguous. Germline V lookup: CDR1 SEHNR, CDR2 FQNEAQ (reference sequence). The CDR3 runs to 14 residues. V shed 4 bases and J shed 0 bases, with 4 bases lying between them. CDR3 loop: CASSYSSYNSPLHF. The sequenced part of the CDR3 DNA is TGTGCCAGCAGCTACAGCTCCTATAATTCACCC.

Concerning this clone itself: Read data end 3 residues before the CDR3 end; the end is taken from the germline J gene. This chain connects TRBV19 to TRBJ2-6; D is possibly TRBD2 (5 bases). There are 14 residues in the CDR3. Germline V gene lookup returns CDR1 LNHDA and CDR2 SQIVND (reference sequence). Trimming cost V 4 bases and J 2 bases, with 6 bases left between them. This CDR3 is CASSTGAGANVLTF. Partial CDR3 DNA: TGTGCCAGTAGTACCGGGGCTGGGGCCAACGTC.

This clone was detected many times. The read ends 3 residues shy of where the CDR3 ends; the end is completed using the germline J gene. The chain uses TRBV20-1 and TRBJ2-5; 8 nucleotides align to TRBD1. The CDR3 extends over 15 amino acids. Losses at the gene ends were 3 bases for V and 5 bases for J; bases not matched to a gene: 11. Germline values: CDR1 DFQATT, CDR2 SNEGSKA (reference sequence). CDR3 residues: CSASGEQGAVETQYF. CDR3 DNA, as far as it was read: TGCAGTGCTAGCGGGGAGCAGGGGGCAGTTGAGACC.

This clone was observed many times. The CDR3 is cut off 3 residues early in the read; its end comes from the germline J gene. The chain employs TRBV14 and TRBJ2-7, with D possibly TRBD1 on 6 matching bases. The V gene lost 4 bases and the J gene lost 5 bases, with 15 bases spanning the gap. The CDR3 contains 14 residues. CDR1 SGHDN and CDR2 FVKESK come from the germline V gene. The CDR3 reads CASSPRLQGNEQYF. The sequenced CDR3 bases are TGTGCCAGCAGCCCCCGCCTACAGGGCAACGAG.

This clone was counted only a few times. The CDR3 protein is CARAGTVMNTEAFF. The covered CDR3 bases are TGTGCCAGGGCTGGGACAGTCATGAACACTGAA. The chain combines TRBV19 with TRBJ1-1, with 7 bases matching TRBD1. The read finishes 3 residues shy of the CDR3 end, and the germline J gene is used to complete it. This CDR3 comprises 14 residues. J gave up 0 bases and V 9 bases, and 7 bases lay outside the gene matches. Germline V gives CDR1 LNHDA, CDR2 SQIVND (reference sequence).

In this sample, this clone turned up many times. Sequencing ends 3 residues short of the CDR3 end; the germline J gene provides the rest. V usage is TRBV5-1 and J usage is TRBJ2-1; TRBD2 matches at 14 bases. Germline V lookup: CDR1 SGHRS, CDR2 YFSETQ. This CDR3 is 19 amino acids long. The junction had 17 bases not matched to a gene; V was cut back by 4 bases and J by 8 bases. Here the CDR3 reads CASSDTLYGGLAGAHEQFF. CDR3 DNA, as far as it was read: TGCGCCAGCAGCGATACACTTTATGGGGGACTAGCGGGAGCCCATGAG.

This clone was counted at least ten times. The observed sequence ends 3 residues before the CDR3 terminus, with the missing tail filled in from the germline J gene. This chain joins TRBV18 and TRBJ1-1, with a tentative D call TRBD1 (6 bases). From germline, CDR1 is KGHSH and CDR2 LQKENI. The CDR3 sequence is 13 residues long. Trimming shortened V by 3 bases and J by 7 bases, and 12 bases separated the two germline ends. CDR3 in amino acids: CASSPGTLLEAFF. The part of the CDR3 DNA that was read is TGTGCCAGCTCACCCGGGACATTACTTGAA.

Ten or more counts support this clone. The read is 3 residues too short to cover the CDR3 end, so that end is filled in from the germline J gene. The V call is TRBV20-1, the J call TRBJ2-3; 9 bases fit TRBD2. In germline, CDR1 is DFQATT, CDR2 SNEGSKA (reference sequence). The CDR3 contains 14 residues. V trimming: 6 bases; J trimming: 8 bases; junction bases outside the gene matches: 12. CDR3 sequence reads: CSASAGGSGFTQYF. The CDR3 bases that were read are TGCAGTGCGTCAGCGGGGGGCAGCGGTTTTACG.

This clone came up many times. The read ends 3 residues early relative to the CDR3; the germline J gene fills the gap. The V and J genes are TRBV20-1 and TRBJ1-5, with 7 bases fitting TRBD1. The V segment lost 6 bases and the J segment 6 bases; nucleotides outside the gene matches: 11. This CDR3 comprises 14 residues. Germline CDR1 reads DFQATT; CDR2 reads SNEGSKA (reference sequence). CDR3 loop: CSAIKGAGGQPQHF. Partial CDR3 DNA: TGCAGTGCCATCAAGGGTGCAGGGGGTCAGCCC.

This clone has ten or more counts. The sequence runs out 3 residues before the end of the CDR3; the remainder is reconstructed from the germline J gene. The V gene is TRBV5-1, the J gene TRBJ2-1; 12 nucleotides align to TRBD2. From germline, CDR1 is SGHRS and CDR2 YFSETQ. V gave up 0 bases and J gave up 7 bases; unmatched junction bases: 2. This CDR3 spans 15 amino acids. The sequenced CDR3 bases are TGCGCCAGCAGCTTGGGACTAGCGGGAGAGAATGAG. This translates into CASSLGLAGENE. The whole CDR3 region reads CASSLGLAGENEQFF.

This clone turned up a few times. This likely traces to a read error, being one base from a far larger clone. Coverage ceases 3 residues before the CDR3 finishes, and the germline J gene fills in the end. This chain connects TRBV6-2 or TRBV6-3 to TRBJ1-5, with TRBD1 identical over 7 bases. With 6 bases clipped from V and 8 bases from J, the junction kept 10 bases outside the gene matches. This CDR3 is built from 14 residues. The germline gives CDR1 MNHEY, CDR2 SVGEGT. The DNA read from the CDR3 is TGTGCCAGCAGCACGTTAAGGGGGCGAAAGCCC. Protein sequence: CASSTLRGRKP. The complete CDR3 protein is CASSTLRGRKPQHF.

In this sample, this clone turned up many times. The CDR3 is cut off 3 residues early in the read; its end comes from the germline J gene. The chain couples TRBV20-1 to TRBJ2-7, with D possibly TRBD2 on 5 matching bases. Germline V gene sequence: CDR1 DFQATT, CDR2 SNEGSKA (reference sequence). Trimming shortened V by 3 bases and J by 4 bases, and 10 bases separated the two germline ends. The CDR3 has 12 amino acids. CDR3: CSAREAAYEQYF. The sequenced part of the CDR3 DNA is TGCAGTGCTAGGGAAGCGGCGTACGAG.

This clone was seen ten or more times. This may come from a read error, since a much larger clone is one base off. Read sequence stops 3 residues before the CDR3 end, and the germline J gene provides the missing end. The rearrangement uses TRBV10-1 and TRBJ2-5; 7 bases line up with TRBD1. This CDR3 contains 14 residues. Germline CDR1 WNHNN, CDR2 SYGVQD (reference sequence). CDR3 sequence: CVRPPVQGKETQYF. The sequenced CDR3 bases are TGCGTCAGACCCCCAGTACAGGGGAAAGAGACC.

The sample holds many counts of this clone. The read terminates 3 residues ahead of where the CDR3 ends, so the germline J gene completes it. This sequence joins TRBV2 and TRBJ2-7, with TRBD1 identical over 9 bases. Unmatched junction bases numbered 3, after V lost 3 bases and J lost 0 bases. CDR3 length: 15 residues. The germline V gene encodes CDR1 SNHLY and CDR2 FYNNEI. CDR3 DNA, as far as it was read: TGTGCCAGCAGTGACTGGGGACAGGGCTCCTACGAG. It encodes CASSDWGQGSYE. The whole CDR3 sequence is CASSDWGQGSYEQYF.

This clone has at least ten counts. The CDR3 end is not reached by the read, which stops 3 residues before it; the germline J gene fills it in. This chain joins TRBV7-2 and TRBJ2-7; D is undetermined. Germline V gene lookup returns CDR1 SGHTA and CDR2 FQGNSA. The CDR3 covers 15 residues. The ends were cut back, 0 bases at V and 0 bases at J, with 9 bases in the middle. The part of the CDR3 DNA that was read is TGTGCCAGCAGCTTAGCCGGGTTAAGCTCCTACGAG. Translating gives CASSLAGLSSYE. The whole CDR3 is CASSLAGLSSYEQYF.

In its sample, this clone was seen many times. The CDR3 goes on 3 residues after the read ends, and that part is filled in from the germline J gene. The rearrangement uses TRBV6-2 or TRBV6-3 and TRBJ1-2, with 8 bases identical to TRBD1. After removal of 0 bases from V and 5 bases from J, the junction contained 5 bases not matched to a gene. Germline V gene sequence: CDR1 MNHEY, CDR2 SVGEGT. CDR3 length equals 15 residues. The CDR3: CASSYSRTGRYGYTF. Incomplete CDR3 DNA: TGTGCCAGCAGTTACTCGCGGACAGGGCGGTATGGC.

This clone was observed many times. This CDR3 is also generated by other DNA sequences in the sample. The CDR3 loop is CASSEGAGGNEKLFF. The sequenced part of the CDR3 DNA is TGTGCCAGCAGTGAAGGGGCGGGAGGTAATGAAAAA. The rearrangement uses TRBV6-1 and TRBJ1-4; D remains ambiguous. Read sequence stops 3 residues before the CDR3 end, and the germline J gene provides the missing end. The CDR3 spans 15 residues. The germline V gene encodes CDR1 MNHNS and CDR2 SASEGT. Trimming pared 1 base from V and 4 bases from J, leaving 10 bases between.

This clone has a handful of counts. Read coverage stops 3 residues before the CDR3 terminus; the germline J gene supplies the remainder. The chain couples TRBV7-6 to TRBJ2-1, with 7 bases matching TRBD2. From germline, CDR1 is SGHVS and CDR2 FNYEAQ. This CDR3 contains 16 residues. The ends lost 1 base at V and 7 bases at J; junction bases unmatched: 10. The sequenced part of the CDR3 DNA is TGTGCCAGCAGCTTAGGAGTACCAGCGGGGTCGAATGAG. Its protein is CASSLGVPAGSNE. The entire CDR3 sequence reads CASSLGVPAGSNEQFF.

This clone was seen repeatedly, ten times or more. The read comes to an end 3 residues before the CDR3 does, leaving the germline J gene to fill in the end. This chain joins TRBV6-1 and TRBJ1-5, with D hard to call. This CDR3 has 13 residues. Trimming shortened V by 4 bases and J by 2 bases, and 6 bases separated the two germline ends. Germline lookup yields CDR1 MNHNS and CDR2 SASEGT. CDR3 DNA, as far as it was read: TGTGCCAGCAGTGCGAGGCGCAATCAGCCC. Protein product: CASSARRNQP. In full, the CDR3 is CASSARRNQPQHF.

Many counts were recorded for this clone. Read sequence stops 3 residues before the CDR3 end, and the germline J gene provides the missing end. The rearrangement uses TRBV3-1 (or the pseudogene TRBV3-2) and TRBJ2-1; 10 bases map to TRBD2. The CDR3 is 14 amino acids. The J segment lost 9 bases and the V segment lost 7 bases, leaving 9 bases of the junction unmatched. Germline lookup yields CDR1 LGHDT and CDR2 YNNKEL (reference sequence). The CDR3 loop is CASKVSGRAGEQFF. CDR3 bases read: TGTGCCAGCAAGGTCAGCGGGAGGGCCGGTGAG.

In this sample, this clone turned up many times. A junction boundary mismatches the germline segment, possibly from a read error. The CDR3 region is CASSLRVSEKLFF. Partial CDR3 DNA: TGTGCTAGCAGCTTAAGAGTAAGCGAAAAA. V gene TRBV7-7 combines with J gene TRBJ1-4; D gene uncertain. Read sequence stops 3 residues before the CDR3 end, and the germline J gene provides the missing end. Germline V CDR1 and CDR2: SSHAT, FNYEAQ (reference sequence). There are 13 residues in the CDR3.

There are many counts of this clone. The read ends 3 residues early relative to the CDR3; the germline J gene fills the gap. The genes are TRBV4-1 and TRBJ2-7, with D possibly matching TRBD2 (5 bases). Between the trimmed V and J ends, which lost 1 base and 3 bases, there was a span of 7 bases. Germline assignment: CDR1 MGHRA and CDR2 YSYEKL. This CDR3 has 13 residues. The sequenced CDR3 bases are TGCGCCAGCAGCCAAGTAGCGAGCTACGAG. This codes for CASSQVASYE. The whole CDR3 sequence is CASSQVASYEQYF.

This clone was counted ten times or more. With the read ending 3 residues before the CDR3 end, the germline J gene is used to fill in that end. The gene calls are TRBV19 and TRBJ2-5; D might be TRBD1 (5 bases). Germline V gene sequence: CDR1 LNHDA, CDR2 SQIVND (reference sequence). The CDR3 spans 16 residues. Incomplete CDR3 DNA: TGTGCCAGTAGCATACGGTGGTCGGACACGAAAGGTACC. This gives the protein CASSIRWSDTKGT. The complete CDR3 protein is CASSIRWSDTKGTQYF.